This TCR beta chain was observed in a study of blood T cell repertoires in COVID-19. The wider study: The United States, Italy and Spain supplied acute and convalescent COVID-19 samples. PBMCs, B-cell-depleted T cells, or T cells provided the cDNA or gDNA that made up the material.

Original handling: Reference gene primer amplification yielded estimated nucleated cell counts. This table comes from immunoSEQ multiplex PCR, and its TCRdb copy is limited to in-frame clones, with some not included. Clonal size and the V and J genes are those of that table, whereas D and trimming came from the DNA. The sample has 160,000 or so clones, roughly 82% seen once. Trimming at V came to 9 bases and at J to 5 bases, leaving 3 bases not matched to a gene. The germline gives CDR1 LGHNA, CDR2 YNFKEQ. The CDR3 extends over 13 amino acids. This sequence originates from a woman in her fifties or sixties with acute or convalescent COVID-19. The gene calls are TRBV4-2 and TRBJ1-6; TRBD1 matches 8 bases. The sequenced sample was peripheral blood. CDR3 region: CARPTGDNSPLHF. CDR3 nucleotides: TGTGCCAGGCCGACAGGGGATAATTCACCCCTCCACTTT.